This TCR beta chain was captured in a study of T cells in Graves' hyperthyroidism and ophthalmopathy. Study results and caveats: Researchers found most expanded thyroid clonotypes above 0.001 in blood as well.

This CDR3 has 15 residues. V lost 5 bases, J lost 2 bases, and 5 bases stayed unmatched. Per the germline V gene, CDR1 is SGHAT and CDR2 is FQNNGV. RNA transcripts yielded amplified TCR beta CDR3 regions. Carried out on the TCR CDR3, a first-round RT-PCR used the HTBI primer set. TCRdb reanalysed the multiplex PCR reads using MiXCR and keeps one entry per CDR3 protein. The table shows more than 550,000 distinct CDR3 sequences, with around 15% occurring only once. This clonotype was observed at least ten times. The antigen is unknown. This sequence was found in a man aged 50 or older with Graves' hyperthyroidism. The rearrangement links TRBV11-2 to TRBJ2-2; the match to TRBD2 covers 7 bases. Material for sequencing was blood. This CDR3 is CASSRLADNTGELFF. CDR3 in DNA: TGTGCCAGCAGCCGACTAGCCGACAACACCGGGGAGCTGTTTTTT.